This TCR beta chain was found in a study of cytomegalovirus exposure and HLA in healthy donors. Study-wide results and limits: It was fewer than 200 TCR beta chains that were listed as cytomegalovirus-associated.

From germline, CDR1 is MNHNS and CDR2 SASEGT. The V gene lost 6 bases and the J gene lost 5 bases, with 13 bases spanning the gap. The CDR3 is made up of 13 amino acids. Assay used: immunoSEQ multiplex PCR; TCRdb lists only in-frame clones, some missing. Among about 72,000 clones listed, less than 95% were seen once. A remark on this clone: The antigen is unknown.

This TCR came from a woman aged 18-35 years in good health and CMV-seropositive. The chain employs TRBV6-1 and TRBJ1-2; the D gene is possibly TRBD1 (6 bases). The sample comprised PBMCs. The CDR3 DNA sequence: TGTGCCAGCAGCCAAGGGACACCATATGGCTACACCTTC. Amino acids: CASSQGTPYGYTF.